This is a list of T cell receptor beta chains from one sample in a study of T cell responses to AZD1222 COVID-19 vaccine. The data were produced by immunoSEQ multiplex PCR, yet TCRdb's version contains in-frame clones alone and is incomplete. This sample has over 30,000 clones; 80% to 90% occur once, and the top ten carry under 30%. The specimen was peripheral blood, collected 28 days after the second dose of the MenACWY control vaccine. Receptors were obtained from an adult who received the MenACWY meningococcal vaccine as a control. CDR3s include the opening cysteine and the closing phenylalanine or tryptophan. The order of the fields is J gene, V gene, D gene, clone size, CDR3 protein, CDR3 DNA. The D gene is left open where the match is weak. Part of the rows lack a size; the others show once, few, many or a class for expanded clones.

J: TRBJ1-1; V: TRBV28; D: NA; size: NA; CDR3: CASSLKGRIRWTEAFF; DNA: TGTGCCAGCAGTTTGAAGGGGCGGATTCGATGGACTGAAGCTTTCTTT
J: TRBJ2-5; V: TRBV7-9; D: TRBD1; size: NA; CDR3: CASSSRDREGIRTQYF; DNA: TGTGCCAGCAGCTCCCGGGACAGGGAAGGGATCAGGACCCAGTACTTC
J: TRBJ2-7; V: TRBV18; D: TRBD1; size: NA; CDR3: CASSPGTASYEQYF; DNA: TGTGCCAGCTCACCTGGGACAGCTTCCTACGAGCAGTACTTC
J: TRBJ2-1; V: TRBV4-1; D: NA; size: NA; CDR3: CASRTVNEQFF; DNA: TGCGCCAGCAGGACGGTAAATGAGCAGTTCTTC
J: TRBJ2-7; V: TRBV6-5; D: NA; size: NA; CDR3: CAGGGDEQYF; DNA: TGTGCCGGGGGCGGGGACGAGCAGTACTTC
J: TRBJ2-2; V: TRBV5-1; D: NA; size: NA; CDR3: CASGWGTGELFF; DNA: TGCGCCAGCGGGTGGGGCACCGGGGAGCTGTTTTTT
J: TRBJ2-1; V: TRBV2; D: NA; size: few; CDR3: CASTSALWNEQFF; DNA: TGTGCCAGCACTAGCGCCCTGTGGAATGAGCAGTTCTTC
J: TRBJ2-3; V: TRBV7-2; D: TRBD2; size: NA; CDR3: CASSRLDNLLAGNPDTQYF; DNA: TGTGCCAGCAGCCGCCTCGATAACTTACTAGCGGGAAATCCAGATACGCAGTATTTT
J: TRBJ2-7; V: TRBV20-1; D: NA; size: NA; CDR3: CSARVQGKQYF; DNA: TGCAGTGCTAGAGTACAGGGAAAGCAGTACTTC
J: TRBJ1-1; V: TRBV27; D: NA; size: NA; CDR3: CASSLQRMNTEAFF; DNA: TGTGCCAGCAGTCTACAGAGAATGAACACTGAAGCTTTCTTT
J: TRBJ2-1; V: TRBV30; D: NA; size: few; CDR3: CACRTSSYNEQFF; DNA: TGTGCCTGCCGAACGAGCTCCTACAATGAGCAGTTCTTC
J: TRBJ1-1; V: TRBV3-1/TRBV3-2; D: TRBD1; size: NA; CDR3: CASSLLYRGPEAFF; DNA: TGTGCCAGCAGTCTTCTATACAGGGGTCCTGAAGCTTTCTTT
J: TRBJ1-1; V: TRBV5-5; D: NA; size: NA; CDR3: CASSLSGTTEAFF; DNA: TGTGCCAGCAGCTTGTCGGGGACCACTGAAGCTTTCTTT
J: TRBJ2-7; V: TRBV7-9; D: TRBD2; size: NA; CDR3: CASSLVGDAGGKDEQYF; DNA: TGTGCCAGCAGCTTGGTTGGCGATGCGGGAGGTAAGGACGAGCAGTACTTC